These T cell receptor beta chains were read from a single sample in a study of blood T cells in healthy people across ages. MiXCR, run by TCRdb on the 5' RACE reads, gives a single entry per CDR3 protein. This sample carries roughly 700,000 distinct CDR3 sequences, approximately 31% of them seen once, and the ten largest clones take approximately 15%. Specimen: blood. These receptors were obtained from a woman older than 75 in good health. CDR3s include the opening cysteine and the closing phenylalanine or tryptophan. The D gene is left open where the match is weak. Where a row states a size, it is once, few, many or the class of an expanded clone; other rows omit it.

CDR3 protein: CASSSLGGIDVYEQYF; CDR3 DNA: TGTGCCAGCAGCTCACTGGGAGGGATCGATGTCTACGAGCAGTACTTC; V gene: TRBV7-2; clone size: many; D gene: TRBD2; J gene: TRBJ2-7
CDR3 protein: CASSPGGYTEAFF; CDR3 DNA: TGCGCCAGCAGCCCAGGGGGCTACACTGAAGCTTTCTTT; V gene: TRBV5-1; clone size: many; D gene: TRBD1; J gene: TRBJ1-1
CDR3 protein: CSVEEPGQGYSTDTQYF; CDR3 DNA: TGCAGCGTTGAAGAACCCGGACAGGGGTACAGCACAGATACGCAGTATTTT; V gene: TRBV29-1; clone size: many; D gene: TRBD1; J gene: TRBJ2-3
CDR3 protein: CAWTPGGQGAYEQYF; CDR3 DNA: TGTGCCTGGACCCCCGGGGGACAGGGAGCCTACGAGCAGTACTTC; V gene: TRBV30; clone size: many; D gene: TRBD1; J gene: TRBJ2-7
CDR3 protein: CASSLQGLIADTQYF; CDR3 DNA: TGCGCCAGCAGCTTACAGGGACTCATCGCAGATACGCAGTATTTT; V gene: TRBV5-1; clone size: many; D gene: NA; J gene: TRBJ2-3
CDR3 protein: CASSSAGGRTYNEQFF; CDR3 DNA: TGCGCCAGCAGTTCAGCGGGCGGGAGGACCTACAATGAGCAGTTCTTC; V gene: TRBV5-1; clone size: NA; D gene: TRBD2; J gene: TRBJ2-1
CDR3 protein: CAWSVRAQETQYF; CDR3 DNA: TGTGCCTGGAGTGTACGTGCTCAAGAGACCCAGTACTTC; V gene: TRBV30; clone size: NA; D gene: NA; J gene: TRBJ2-5
CDR3 protein: CASSYSGPSNQPQHF; CDR3 DNA: TGTGCCAGCAGTTACTCTGGGCCTAGCAATCAGCCCCAGCATTTT; V gene: TRBV6-2/TRBV6-3; clone size: NA; D gene: NA; J gene: TRBJ1-5
CDR3 protein: CASSQQGNPRADVDNSPLHF; CDR3 DNA: TGTGCCAGCAGCCAGCAAGGAAATCCGCGGGCTGATGTGGATAATTCACCCCTCCACTTT; V gene: TRBV7-2; clone size: many; D gene: NA; J gene: TRBJ1-6
CDR3 protein: CASSLTTVNTEAFF; CDR3 DNA: TGTGCCAGCAGCTTAACGACAGTGAACACTGAAGCTTTCTTT; V gene: TRBV7-9; clone size: many; D gene: NA; J gene: TRBJ1-1
CDR3 protein: CSARDRVLQETQYF; CDR3 DNA: TGCAGTGCTAGAGATCGTGTACTACAAGAGACCCAGTACTTC; V gene: TRBV20-1; clone size: NA; D gene: NA; J gene: TRBJ2-5
CDR3 protein: CSVEMTSEFGTQYF; CDR3 DNA: TGCAGCGTAGAGATGACTAGCGAGTTTGGTACGCAGTATTTT; V gene: TRBV29-1; clone size: many; D gene: TRBD2; J gene: TRBJ2-3
CDR3 protein: CASSRIQNNSPLHF; CDR3 DNA: TGTGCCAGCTCTCGGATACAGAATAATTCACCCCTCCACTTT; V gene: TRBV27; clone size: few; D gene: NA; J gene: TRBJ1-6
CDR3 protein: CASSGGFGDEQFF; CDR3 DNA: TGTGCCAGCAGTGGAGGGTTCGGCGATGAGCAGTTCTTC; V gene: TRBV6-2/TRBV6-3; clone size: many; D gene: NA; J gene: TRBJ2-1
CDR3 protein: CASTTLYREAFF; CDR3 DNA: TGTGCCAGCACCACCCTGTATCGTGAAGCTTTCTTT; V gene: TRBV28; clone size: few; D gene: NA; J gene: TRBJ1-1
CDR3 protein: CASSPRRSSYEQYF; CDR3 DNA: TGTGCCAGCAGCCCGAGACGGAGCTCCTACGAGCAGTACTTC; V gene: TRBV7-2; clone size: NA; D gene: NA; J gene: TRBJ2-7
CDR3 protein: CASSQVRQGGTQYF; CDR3 DNA: TGCGCCAGCAGCCAAGTACGGCAGGGTGGGACCCAGTACTTC; V gene: TRBV4-3; clone size: many; D gene: NA; J gene: TRBJ2-5
CDR3 protein: CASRCTVNTEAFF; CDR3 DNA: TGTGCCAGCAGATGTACCGTGAACACTGAAGCTTTCTTT; V gene: TRBV12-3/TRBV12-4; clone size: NA; D gene: NA; J gene: TRBJ1-1
CDR3 protein: CSASADRTYGYTF; CDR3 DNA: TGCAGTGCTAGTGCGGACAGAACCTATGGCTACACCTTC; V gene: TRBV20-1; clone size: NA; D gene: NA; J gene: TRBJ1-2
CDR3 protein: CASSYTRGVGETQYF; CDR3 DNA: TGTGCCAGCAGTTACACCAGGGGGGTAGGGGAGACCCAGTACTTC; V gene: TRBV6-6; clone size: once; D gene: NA; J gene: TRBJ2-5
CDR3 protein: CASSQGVRLVGPSGGTDTQYF; CDR3 DNA: TGCGCCAGCAGCCAAGGGGTCAGACTAGTGGGTCCATCTGGGGGCACAGATACGCAGTATTTT; V gene: TRBV4-3; clone size: few; D gene: NA; J gene: TRBJ2-3
CDR3 protein: CASSFQQGVGSGYTF; CDR3 DNA: TGTGCCAGCAGCTTCCAACAGGGGGTTGGATCCGGCTACACCTTC; V gene: TRBV11-2; clone size: many; D gene: TRBD1; J gene: TRBJ1-2
CDR3 protein: CASDHTGGRDTQYF; CDR3 DNA: TGTGCCAGCGATCACACGGGGGGCCGAGATACGCAGTATTTT; V gene: TRBV6-1; clone size: many; D gene: NA; J gene: TRBJ2-3
CDR3 protein: CAISVEGGVYGYTF; CDR3 DNA: TGTGCCATCAGTGTCGAGGGCGGGGTCTATGGCTACACCTTC; V gene: TRBV10-3; clone size: many; D gene: NA; J gene: TRBJ1-2
CDR3 protein: CASSLGGGSGEQFF; CDR3 DNA: TGTGCCAGCAGTTTAGGCGGGGGGAGCGGGGAGCAGTTCTTC; V gene: TRBV12-3/TRBV12-4; clone size: many; D gene: TRBD2; J gene: TRBJ2-1
CDR3 protein: CASSAGRDGQPQHF; CDR3 DNA: TGTGCCAGCAGTGCCGGGAGGGACGGTCAGCCCCAGCATTTT; V gene: TRBV2; clone size: NA; D gene: NA; J gene: TRBJ1-5
CDR3 protein: CASSLTSVFDEQFF; CDR3 DNA: TGTGCCAGCAGTCTGACTAGCGTTTTCGATGAGCAGTTCTTC; V gene: TRBV6-5; clone size: NA; D gene: TRBD2; J gene: TRBJ2-1
CDR3 protein: CASSGSGHNEQFF; CDR3 DNA: TGTGCCAGCAGTGGTAGCGGGCACAATGAGCAGTTCTTC; V gene: TRBV6-1; clone size: NA; D gene: TRBD2; J gene: TRBJ2-1
CDR3 protein: CASSIGHYTGELFF; CDR3 DNA: TGTGCCAGTAGTATAGGACATTACACCGGGGAGCTGTTTTTT; V gene: TRBV19; clone size: NA; D gene: NA; J gene: TRBJ2-2
CDR3 protein: CSARRARTNTDTQYF; CDR3 DNA: TGCAGTGCTAGACGGGCTAGGACTAACACAGATACGCAGTATTTT; V gene: TRBV20-1; clone size: many; D gene: NA; J gene: TRBJ2-3
CDR3 protein: CSAGPTGKTEAFF; CDR3 DNA: TGCAGTGCTGGTCCCACAGGGAAAACTGAAGCTTTCTTT; V gene: TRBV20-1; clone size: many; D gene: NA; J gene: TRBJ1-1
CDR3 protein: CASSFTMETQYF; CDR3 DNA: TGTGCCAGCAGCTTCACCATGGAGACCCAGTACTTC; V gene: TRBV7-2; clone size: NA; D gene: NA; J gene: TRBJ2-5
CDR3 protein: CASSFVTGNYVYNSPLHF; CDR3 DNA: TGTGCCAGCAGCTTTGTGACAGGGAACTATGTATATAATTCACCCCTCCACTTT; V gene: TRBV7-2; clone size: NA; D gene: TRBD1; J gene: TRBJ1-6
CDR3 protein: CSVVGTYEQYF; CDR3 DNA: TGCAGCGTTGTGGGGACCTACGAGCAGTACTTC; V gene: TRBV29-1; clone size: NA; D gene: NA; J gene: TRBJ2-7
CDR3 protein: CSASYGYTF; CDR3 DNA: TGCAGTGCTAGCTATGGCTACACCTTC; V gene: TRBV20-1; clone size: many; D gene: NA; J gene: TRBJ1-2
CDR3 protein: CASSSYPGAIEAFF; CDR3 DNA: TGTGCCAGCAGCTCCTACCCAGGGGCCATTGAAGCTTTCTTT; V gene: TRBV7-3; clone size: few; D gene: NA; J gene: TRBJ1-1
CDR3 protein: CASSPGTLQVYEQYF; CDR3 DNA: TGCGCCAGCAGCCCCGGGACTCTCCAAGTCTACGAGCAGTACTTC; V gene: TRBV5-1; clone size: many; D gene: NA; J gene: TRBJ2-7
CDR3 protein: CASSQGRYSYEQYF; CDR3 DNA: TGCGCCAGCAGCCAAGGTCGTTACTCCTACGAGCAGTACTTC; V gene: TRBV5-5; clone size: NA; D gene: NA; J gene: TRBJ2-7
CDR3 protein: CASTAGTGALYEQYF; CDR3 DNA: TGTGCCAGCACAGCCGGGACAGGGGCCCTCTACGAGCAGTACTTC; V gene: TRBV7-2; clone size: many; D gene: TRBD1; J gene: TRBJ2-7
CDR3 protein: CASSLVGGLWTEAFF; CDR3 DNA: TGTGCCAGCAGCTTGGTTGGGGGCTTATGGACTGAAGCTTTCTTT; V gene: TRBV5-5; clone size: many; D gene: NA; J gene: TRBJ1-1
CDR3 protein: CASSSQSPNTEAFF; CDR3 DNA: TGTGCCAGCAGCTCTCAGAGCCCGAACACTGAAGCTTTCTTT; V gene: TRBV7-6; clone size: many; D gene: NA; J gene: TRBJ1-1
CDR3 protein: CSAGDPAGTEAFF; CDR3 DNA: TGCAGTGCTGGGGACCCGGCGGGCACTGAAGCTTTCTTT; V gene: TRBV20-1; clone size: many; D gene: NA; J gene: TRBJ1-1
CDR3 protein: CASNRGNTEAFF; CDR3 DNA: TGCGCCAGCAACCGGGGGAACACTGAAGCTTTCTTT; V gene: TRBV5-1; clone size: many; D gene: NA; J gene: TRBJ1-1
CDR3 protein: CASSTTDSNYEQYF; CDR3 DNA: TGTGCCAGCAGCACGACAGATTCCAACTACGAGCAGTACTTC; V gene: TRBV7-2; clone size: NA; D gene: NA; J gene: TRBJ2-7
CDR3 protein: CASSQDVGGINNEQFF; CDR3 DNA: TGTGCCAGCAGCCAAGATGTTGGGGGCATAAACAATGAGCAGTTCTTC; V gene: TRBV3-1; clone size: NA; D gene: NA; J gene: TRBJ2-1
CDR3 protein: CASSHTSGLPLYEQYF; CDR3 DNA: TGTGCCAGCAGCCACACTAGCGGTCTTCCTCTCTACGAGCAGTACTTC; V gene: TRBV7-2; clone size: NA; D gene: TRBD2; J gene: TRBJ2-7
CDR3 protein: CASSVASGQGNNSPLHF; CDR3 DNA: TGTGCCAGCAGCGTAGCTTCGGGACAGGGTAATAATTCACCCCTCCACTTT; V gene: TRBV9; clone size: few; D gene: TRBD1; J gene: TRBJ1-6
CDR3 protein: CASSLGTSAYEQYF; CDR3 DNA: TGTGCCAGCAGTTTAGGTACTAGCGCCTACGAGCAGTACTTC; V gene: TRBV28; clone size: many; D gene: TRBD2; J gene: TRBJ2-7
CDR3 protein: CASSALGERGPLTGELFF; CDR3 DNA: TGTGCCAGCAGCGCCCTGGGCGAACGGGGGCCCCTCACCGGGGAGCTGTTTTTT; V gene: TRBV21-1; clone size: few; D gene: NA; J gene: TRBJ2-2
CDR3 protein: CASSSLGRGLNNSPPHF; CDR3 DNA: TGTGCCAGCAGCTCCCTGGGAAGGGGACTTAATAATTCACCCCCCCACTTT; V gene: TRBV21-1; clone size: NA; D gene: NA; J gene: TRBJ1-6
CDR3 protein: CASSPSSNSLGVGEQFF; CDR3 DNA: TGTGCCAGCTCACCATCTAGTAACTCGCTAGGGGTGGGTGAGCAGTTCTTC; V gene: TRBV18; clone size: NA; D gene: NA; J gene: TRBJ2-1
CDR3 protein: CASSYSSGTGIYEQYF; CDR3 DNA: TGTGCCAGCAGTTACTCGTCCGGGACAGGGATCTACGAGCAGTACTTC; V gene: TRBV6-2/TRBV6-3; clone size: many; D gene: TRBD1; J gene: TRBJ2-7
CDR3 protein: CSVIRLNTEAFF; CDR3 DNA: TGCAGCGTTATCAGGTTGAACACTGAAGCTTTCTTT; V gene: TRBV29-1; clone size: NA; D gene: NA; J gene: TRBJ1-1
CDR3 protein: CAGAWGLGTDTQYF; CDR3 DNA: TGTGCCGGCGCGTGGGGGCTCGGCACAGATACGCAGTATTTT; V gene: TRBV7-9; clone size: NA; D gene: NA; J gene: TRBJ2-3
CDR3 protein: CSATRTYYNEQFF; CDR3 DNA: TGCAGTGCCACTCGGACTTACTACAATGAGCAGTTCTTC; V gene: TRBV20-1; clone size: many; D gene: NA; J gene: TRBJ2-1
CDR3 protein: CASKMDAYNEQFF; CDR3 DNA: TGCGCCAGCAAAATGGATGCGTACAATGAGCAGTTCTTC; V gene: TRBV5-1; clone size: many; D gene: NA; J gene: TRBJ2-1
CDR3 protein: CAINEDRDYGYTF; CDR3 DNA: TGTGCCATCAACGAGGACAGAGACTATGGCTACACCTTC; V gene: TRBV10-3; clone size: many; D gene: NA; J gene: TRBJ1-2